A single sample gave rise to the 11 T cell receptor beta chains below, sequenced in a study of shared clonotypes between healthy human individuals. Only in-frame clones appear in the TCRdb table, and some are missing; sequencing was by immunoSEQ multiplex PCR. The repertoire holds roughly 720,000 clones, with 90% as singletons. Sample: memory CD8+ T cells from PBMCs. As to subset: CD45RO+ cells pooled with CCR7-negative TemRA cells. These receptor sequences come from a man between 18 and 29 years old in good health. Some clones in this sample may be carry-over from other donors' samples.

V gene TRBV28 combines with J gene TRBJ1-1, with no clear D. Trimming pared 4 bases from V and 4 bases from J, leaving 10 bases between. The CDR3 runs to 13 residues. Germline assignment: CDR1 MDHEN and CDR2 SYDVKM. The CDR3 bases are TGTGCCAGCAGTTGGGCCGGCGGCACTGAAGCTTTCTTT. This gives the protein CASSWAGGTEAFF.

The V call is TRBV7-9, the J call TRBJ2-1; 9 bases align to TRBD2. CDR1 is SEHNR, CDR2 FQNEAQ, per germline (reference sequence). The length of the CDR3 is 17 residues. Trimming at V came to 4 bases and at J to 2 bases, leaving 9 bases not matched to a gene. CDR3 sequence (DNA): TGTGCCAGCAGCTCTCGACGCGGGAGGGGCCCCTACAATGAGCAGTTCTTC. This sequence encodes CASSSRRGRGPYNEQFF.

This chain connects TRBV28 to TRBJ2-3; 7 nucleotides align to TRBD1. Germline V gene lookup returns CDR1 MDHEN and CDR2 SYDVKM. The CDR3 runs 14 residues. Trimming took 4 bases from V and 1 from J; bases not matched to a gene: 2. The CDR3 sequence is CASSSGQGTDTQYF. The CDR3 DNA sequence: TGTGCCAGCAGTTCCGGACAGGGCACAGATACGCAGTATTTT.

The V call is TRBV4-3, the J call TRBJ2-7, with D uncertain. This CDR3 has 13 residues. CDR1 is LGHNA and CDR2 is YSLEER in the germline V gene. Trimming removed 0 bases from V and 2 bases from J, with 5 bases in between. The CDR3 nucleotides are TGCGCCAGCAGCCAAGACGTAACCTACGAGCAGTACTTC. It translates to CASSQDVTYEQYF.

The V and J genes are TRBV13 and TRBJ2-7; 9 bases agree with TRBD1. J was trimmed by 3 bases and V by 5 bases; bases with no gene match: 5. Germline V CDR1 and CDR2: PRHDT, FYEKMQ (reference sequence). This CDR3 is 14 amino acids long. CDR3 DNA sequence: TGTGCCAGCAGCACCCGGGACAGGGTCTACGAGCAGTACTTC. Translation: CASSTRDRVYEQYF.

This chain connects TRBV5-6 to TRBJ2-7; 9 bases fit TRBD2. Germline CDR1 and CDR2: SGHDT and YYEEEE. There are 15 residues in the CDR3. The J segment lost 3 bases and the V segment lost 4 bases, leaving 8 bases of the junction unmatched. The CDR3 here is CASSAGLANVYEQYF. CDR3 sequence (DNA): TGTGCCAGCAGCGCCGGACTAGCGAACGTCTACGAGCAGTACTTC.

This clone was seen a few times. This chain connects TRBV15 to TRBJ2-1, with 7 nucleotides matching TRBD2. The ends lost 3 bases at V and 7 bases at J; junction bases unmatched: 12. In germline, CDR1 is LNHNV, CDR2 YYDKDF (reference sequence). This CDR3 is 16 amino acids long. CDR3 nucleotide sequence: TGTGCCACCAGCAGTGATAAAGGACTAGAGTGGAATGAGCAGTTCTTC. This codes for CATSSDKGLEWNEQFF.

The chain couples TRBV5-1 to TRBJ2-7; 10 bases match TRBD2. V lost 4 bases and J lost 1; bases outside the gene matches: 2. Germline CDR1 SGHRS, CDR2 YFSETQ. This CDR3 has 14 amino acids. The CDR3 DNA follows: TGCGCCAGCAGCCCTAGCGGGAGATCCTACGAGCAGTACTTC. Amino acids: CASSPSGRSYEQYF.

The chain recombines TRBV19 with TRBJ1-1, with D maybe TRBD1 (6 bases). CDR1 is LNHDA and CDR2 is SQIVND in the germline V gene (reference sequence). The CDR3 totals 15 residues. V was cut by 4 bases and J by 0 bases, with 12 bases left in between. CDR3 sequence: CASSSSGEMNTEAFF. CDR3 DNA sequence: TGTGCCAGTAGTAGCTCAGGGGAGATGAACACTGAAGCTTTCTTT.

The rearrangement links TRBV19 to TRBJ2-1; 14 bases align to TRBD2. V shed 7 bases, J shed 4 bases, and the junction held 3 bases outside the gene matches. The CDR3 totals 15 residues. The germline CDR1 and CDR2 sequences are LNHDA and SQIVND (reference sequence). The CDR3 sequence: CASTGLAGGYNEQFF. DNA of the CDR3: TGTGCCAGTACAGGACTAGCGGGAGGTTACAATGAGCAGTTCTTC.

The gene calls are TRBV28 and TRBJ2-7; D is unclear. The ends were cut back, 1 base at V and 5 bases at J, with 12 bases in the middle. The CDR3 is 14 amino acids. The germline V gene has CDR1 MDHEN and CDR2 SYDVKM. The CDR3 region is CASSLSSRWDEQYF. CDR3 coding DNA: TGTGCCAGCAGTTTATCATCGAGGTGGGACGAGCAGTACTTC.